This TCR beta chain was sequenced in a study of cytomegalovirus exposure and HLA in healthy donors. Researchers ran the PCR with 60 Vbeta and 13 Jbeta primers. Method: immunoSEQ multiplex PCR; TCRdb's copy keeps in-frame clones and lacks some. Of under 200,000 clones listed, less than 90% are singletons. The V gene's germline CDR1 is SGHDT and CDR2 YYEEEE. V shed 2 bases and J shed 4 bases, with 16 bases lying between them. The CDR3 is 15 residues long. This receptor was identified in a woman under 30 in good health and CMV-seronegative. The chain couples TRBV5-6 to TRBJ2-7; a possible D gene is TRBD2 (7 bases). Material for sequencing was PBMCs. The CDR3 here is CASSFGGGGRYEQYF. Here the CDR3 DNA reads TGTGCCAGCAGCTTTGGAGGGGGAGGGAGATACGAGCAGTACTTC.